The rows below give T cell receptor beta chains drawn from one sample of a study of blood T cell repertoires in COVID-19. Assay: immunoSEQ multiplex PCR; the TCRdb copy retains only in-frame clones and omits some. This table holds 65,000 to 85,000 clones, around 91% found once. Sequenced sample: peripheral blood. These receptors were obtained from a human donor in a cohort sampled during active COVID-19. CDR3s include the opening cysteine and the closing phenylalanine or tryptophan. A D gene is named only where the DNA matches it firmly. The size field is filled for only some rows; it gives once, few, many or a size class.

size: .
D: .
J: TRBJ1-1
V: TRBV18
DNA: TGTGCCAGCTCACCTAGACAGGCTATGGCGAACACTGAAGCTTTCTTT
CDR3: CASSPRQAMANTEAFF

size: .
D: TRBD1
J: TRBJ1-1
V: TRBV7-3
DNA: TGTGCCAGCAGCACCGGGACAGGGGACACTGAAGCTTTCTTT
CDR3: CASSTGTGDTEAFF

size: .
D: TRBD1
J: TRBJ1-5
V: TRBV2
DNA: TGTGCCAGCAGTGAAGGACAGGGCCGGAATCAGCCCCAGCATTTT
CDR3: CASSEGQGRNQPQHF

size: .
D: .
J: TRBJ1-2
V: TRBV24-1
DNA: TGTGCCACCAGTGGGATCGGGGGAGAGAACTATGGCTACACCTTC
CDR3: CATSGIGGENYGYTF

size: .
D: .
J: TRBJ2-1
V: TRBV5-1
DNA: TGCGCCAGCAGCGATCTTGCGAGCTCCTACAATGAGCAGTTCTTC
CDR3: CASSDLASSYNEQFF

size: .
D: TRBD1
J: TRBJ2-3
V: TRBV18
DNA: TGTGCCAGCTCCCCCGGACAGGGCGTGGGGTTTGTGGATACGCAGTATTTT
CDR3: CASSPGQGVGFVDTQYF

size: .
D: TRBD2
J: TRBJ2-3
V: TRBV5-1
DNA: TGCGCCAGCAGACGAGAACTAGCGGGGGGAACAGATACGCAGTATTTT
CDR3: CASRRELAGGTDTQYF

size: once
D: .
J: TRBJ2-1
V: TRBV11-3
DNA: TGTGCCAGCAGCTTAGATGGCCTTGGTACAAGCTCCTACAATGAGCAGTTCTTC
CDR3: CASSLDGLGTSSYNEQFF

size: .
D: .
J: TRBJ2-5
V: TRBV10-2
DNA: TGCGCCAGCGGGGTAGGCACGGAGGTTGGCGAGACCCAGTACTTC
CDR3: CASGVGTEVGETQYF

size: .
D: TRBD2
J: TRBJ2-3
V: TRBV5-1
DNA: TGCGCCAGCAGCTTAAAAATAGCGGGGGGCCTTGATACGCAGTATTTT
CDR3: CASSLKIAGGLDTQYF

size: .
D: TRBD1
J: TRBJ1-5
V: TRBV19
DNA: TGTGCCAGTAGCGGACAGGGTGGCAATCAGCCCCAGCATTTT
CDR3: CASSGQGGNQPQHF

size: .
D: .
J: TRBJ2-3
V: TRBV3-1/TRBV3-2
DNA: TGTGCCAGCAGCTCTAAGGGGGGGCCCAGTGATACGCAGTATTTT
CDR3: CASSSKGGPSDTQYF

size: .
D: TRBD2
J: TRBJ2-2
V: TRBV10-1
DNA: TGCGCCAGCAGCCAACCTCGACTAGCGGGGGACTCGACGAACACCGGGGAGCTGTTTTTT
CDR3: CASSQPRLAGDSTNTGELFF

size: .
D: .
J: TRBJ1-2
V: TRBV9
DNA: TGTGCCAGCAGCGTAGACCGCGAGGCGGGCTACACCTTC
CDR3: CASSVDREAGYTF

size: .
D: TRBD2
J: TRBJ2-5
V: TRBV18
DNA: TGTGCCAGCTCACCGATGACTAGCGGGCAAGAGACCCAGTACTTC
CDR3: CASSPMTSGQETQYF

size: .
D: .
J: TRBJ1-4
V: TRBV12-3/TRBV12-4
DNA: TGTGCCAGCAGTCGACGGAGTAATGAAAAACTGTTTTTT
CDR3: CASSRRSNEKLFF

size: .
D: .
J: TRBJ1-2
V: TRBV12-3/TRBV12-4
DNA: TGTGCCAGCAGTTTTGGGGGCGGGGGCTACACCTTC
CDR3: CASSFGGGGYTF

size: .
D: .
J: TRBJ2-4
V: TRBV7-9
DNA: TGTGCCAGCAGCTTAGCCGGGTTAACAGGGAAAAACATTCAGTACTTC
CDR3: CASSLAGLTGKNIQYF

size: few
D: .
J: TRBJ1-3
V: TRBV2
DNA: TGTGCCACTACCGACTCTGGAAACACCATATATTTT
CDR3: CATTDSGNTIYF

size: .
D: .
J: TRBJ2-3
V: TRBV10-3
DNA: TGTGCCATCAGTGAGTCGAGGCTGCCGACTAGCACAGATACGCAGTATTTT
CDR3: CAISESRLPTSTDTQYF

size: .
D: TRBD2
J: TRBJ2-5
V: TRBV11-3
DNA: TGTGCCAGCAGCCCTGGACTAGCGGGGGGAAAAGAGACCCAGTACTTC
CDR3: CASSPGLAGGKETQYF

size: .
D: .
J: TRBJ2-5
V: TRBV20-1
DNA: TGCAGTGCTAGTTTGTTATGGGGCCTCCAAGAGACCCAGTACTTC
CDR3: CSASLLWGLQETQYF

size: .
D: .
J: TRBJ1-4
V: TRBV6-2/TRBV6-3
DNA: TGTGCCAGCAGTCTTGGGGCGGAGGGTGAAAAACTGTTTTTT
CDR3: CASSLGAEGEKLFF

size: .
D: TRBD1
J: TRBJ1-2
V: TRBV4-1
DNA: TGCGCCAGCAGCCAGCCGGGACAGGGGGTGAAGCATGGCTACACCTTC
CDR3: CASSQPGQGVKHGYTF

size: once
D: TRBD2
J: TRBJ2-5
V: TRBV5-1
DNA: TGCGCCAGCAGCCCCGGACTAGCGGGGCGGGAGACCCAGTACTTC
CDR3: CASSPGLAGRETQYF

size: .
D: TRBD1
J: TRBJ2-3
V: TRBV9
DNA: TGTGCCAGCAGCGTAGAATGGAACAGGGGTTTGGATACGCAGTATTTT
CDR3: CASSVEWNRGLDTQYF

size: .
D: .
J: TRBJ2-2
V: TRBV2
DNA: TGTGCCAGCAGTGAAACTCAATCCGGGGAGCTGTTTTTT
CDR3: CASSETQSGELFF

size: .
D: .
J: TRBJ2-1
V: TRBV9
DNA: TGTGCCAGCAGCGTAGGGCACGCTCGCTCCTACAATGAGCAGTTCTTC
CDR3: CASSVGHARSYNEQFF

size: .
D: TRBD1
J: TRBJ1-3
V: TRBV5-5
DNA: TGTGCCAGCAGCATATGGGACAGATTCGCTGGAAACACCATATATTTT
CDR3: CASSIWDRFAGNTIYF

size: .
D: TRBD2
J: TRBJ2-3
V: TRBV7-3
DNA: TGTGCCAGCAGCTCGTCGACTAGCGGGTCGCAGTATTTT
CDR3: CASSSSTSGSQYF

size: once
D: .
J: TRBJ1-3
V: TRBV30
DNA: TGTGCCTTTACCGGGGAGCCCTCTGGAAACACCATATATTTT
CDR3: CAFTGEPSGNTIYF

size: once
D: TRBD1
J: TRBJ1-1
V: TRBV3-1/TRBV3-2
DNA: TGTGCCAGCAGCTACGGTTACAGGGGGCCAACAACCTATAGCACTGAAGCTTTCTTT
CDR3: CASSYGYRGPTTYSTEAFF

size: .
D: TRBD1
J: TRBJ2-3
V: TRBV4-2
DNA: TGTGCCAGCAGCTCACGGACAGGGGATACAGATACGCAGTATTTT
CDR3: CASSSRTGDTDTQYF

size: .
D: .
J: TRBJ2-1
V: TRBV12-3/TRBV12-4
DNA: TGTGCCAGCAGGGCATTCGATGAGCAGTTCTTC
CDR3: CASRAFDEQFF

size: .
D: .
J: TRBJ2-5
V: TRBV3-1/TRBV3-2
DNA: TGTGCCAGCAGCCAAGATCGAGAGACCCAGTACTTC
CDR3: CASSQDRETQYF

size: .
D: TRBD1
J: TRBJ1-1
V: TRBV27
DNA: TGTGCCAGCAGTTTCGACAGGGCGAACACTGAAGCTTTCTTT
CDR3: CASSFDRANTEAFF

size: .
D: TRBD1
J: TRBJ1-2
V: TRBV5-5
DNA: TGTGCCAGCAGCCCGACAGGGGGCGCGGGCTATGGCTACACCTTC
CDR3: CASSPTGGAGYGYTF

size: once
D: .
J: TRBJ2-3
V: TRBV7-3
DNA: TGTGCCAGCAGCTTCACTCTAGCAGATACGCAGTATTTT
CDR3: CASSFTLADTQYF

size: few
D: .
J: TRBJ1-5
V: TRBV18
DNA: TGTGCCAGCTCACCAATTGGCGGGAGCCCTGGGCCCCAGCATTTT
CDR3: CASSPIGGSPGPQHF

size: .
D: .
J: TRBJ2-1
V: TRBV7-2
DNA: TGTGCCAGCAGCCCACCAGGGGATAGCTCCTACAATGAGCAGTTCTTC
CDR3: CASSPPGDSSYNEQFF

size: .
D: .
J: TRBJ1-3
V: TRBV6-5
DNA: TGTGCCAGCAGTTTCCAGGTCTCTGGAAACACCATATATTTT
CDR3: CASSFQVSGNTIYF

size: .
D: .
J: TRBJ2-7
V: TRBV5-1
DNA: TGCGCCAGCAGCCCAGATCCCGGGACTCAAGGCTCCTACGAGCAGTACTTC
CDR3: CASSPDPGTQGSYEQYF

size: .
D: .
J: TRBJ2-1
V: TRBV2
DNA: TGTGCCAGCAGTGAGAGCGGCTCGTGGAATGAGCAGTTCTTC
CDR3: CASSESGSWNEQFF

size: once
D: .
J: TRBJ2-7
V: TRBV20-1
DNA: TGCAGTGCTAGTCAGATTACAGCTTACGAGCAGTACTTC
CDR3: CSASQITAYEQYF

size: .
D: TRBD2
J: TRBJ2-3
V: TRBV18
DNA: TGTGCCAGCTCACCATATCGCGGGGGGAACACAGATACGCAGTATTTT
CDR3: CASSPYRGGNTDTQYF

size: .
D: TRBD1
J: TRBJ2-7
V: TRBV6-2/TRBV6-3
DNA: TGTGCCAGCAGTTACGGACAGGGGGCGCGTGAGCAGTACTTC
CDR3: CASSYGQGAREQYF

size: .
D: .
J: TRBJ1-6
V: TRBV27
DNA: TGTGCCAGCAGTTTAGTAGGGGACTTCTCCTATAATTCACCCCTCCACTTT
CDR3: CASSLVGDFSYNSPLHF

size: .
D: .
J: TRBJ1-3
V: TRBV11-3
DNA: TGTGCCAGCAGCTTAGCGGGGGGCCGAAGCTCTGGAAACACCATATATTTT
CDR3: CASSLAGGRSSGNTIYF

size: .
D: .
J: TRBJ1-3
V: TRBV4-1
DNA: TGCGCCAGCAGCCAGGAGGGGCTGGGCGGAAACACCATATATTTT
CDR3: CASSQEGLGGNTIYF

size: once
D: TRBD1
J: TRBJ2-3
V: TRBV5-1
DNA: TGCGCCAGCGCCCGGGACAGTAGCACAGATACGCAGTATTTT
CDR3: CASARDSSTDTQYF

size: .
D: .
J: TRBJ2-1
V: TRBV13
DNA: TGTGCCAGCAGCTTGTGGCTCATTGATGAGCAGTTCTTC
CDR3: CASSLWLIDEQFF

size: .
D: TRBD2
J: TRBJ2-2
V: TRBV4-1
DNA: TGCGCCAGCAGCCAAGTAATAGCGGGGGGACCAAACACCGGGGAGCTGTTTTTT
CDR3: CASSQVIAGGPNTGELFF

size: .
D: TRBD2
J: TRBJ2-3
V: TRBV9
DNA: TGTGCCAGCAGCGTAGGGCTAGCGGGGGGCACAGATACGCAGTATTTT
CDR3: CASSVGLAGGTDTQYF

size: .
D: .
J: TRBJ1-1
V: TRBV3-1/TRBV3-2
DNA: TGTGCCAGCAGCCAAGAATGGGGGGGAGTCACTGAAGCTTTCTTT
CDR3: CASSQEWGGVTEAFF

size: .
D: .
J: TRBJ1-1
V: TRBV7-9
DNA: TGTGCCAGCAGCTTGGAATCGGGGAACACTGAAGCTTTCTTT
CDR3: CASSLESGNTEAFF

size: once
D: TRBD2
J: TRBJ2-1
V: TRBV7-2
DNA: TGTGCCAGCAGCTACAGCGGGGGGACCTACAATGAGCAGTTCTTC
CDR3: CASSYSGGTYNEQFF

size: once
D: .
J: TRBJ1-4
V: TRBV7-2
DNA: TGTGCCAGCAGCTTAGCGGGGGGGACTAATGAAAAACTGTTTTTT
CDR3: CASSLAGGTNEKLFF

size: .
D: TRBD1
J: TRBJ2-4
V: TRBV7-9
DNA: TGTGCCAGCAGCGGGACAGGGCAGGGGAACATTCAGTACTTC
CDR3: CASSGTGQGNIQYF

size: .
D: TRBD1
J: TRBJ2-1
V: TRBV10-3
DNA: TGTGCCATCACCCGGGACAGGGAAACCAATGAGCAGTTCTTC
CDR3: CAITRDRETNEQFF

size: .
D: TRBD1
J: TRBJ2-5
V: TRBV3-1/TRBV3-2
DNA: TGTGCCAGCAGCCACGGACAGGGGGCGCAGGAGACCCAGTACTTC
CDR3: CASSHGQGAQETQYF